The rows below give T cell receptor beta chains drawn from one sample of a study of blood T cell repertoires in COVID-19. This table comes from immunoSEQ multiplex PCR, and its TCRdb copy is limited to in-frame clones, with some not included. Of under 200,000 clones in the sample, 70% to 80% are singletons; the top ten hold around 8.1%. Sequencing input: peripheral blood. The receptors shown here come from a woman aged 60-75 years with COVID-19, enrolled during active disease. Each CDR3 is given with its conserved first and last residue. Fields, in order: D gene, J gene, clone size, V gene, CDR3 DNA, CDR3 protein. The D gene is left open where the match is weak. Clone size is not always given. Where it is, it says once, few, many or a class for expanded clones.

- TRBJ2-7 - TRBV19 TGTGCCAGTAGTAGTCGAGCTACCTACGAGCAGTACTTC CASSSRATYEQYF
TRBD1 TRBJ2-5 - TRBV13 TGTGCCAGCAGCTTAGGTGGACAGGGGGCAGGAGAGACCCAGTACTTC CASSLGGQGAGETQYF
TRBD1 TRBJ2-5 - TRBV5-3 TGTGCCAGAAGTCTCTTTCCGGGACAGGTAAGAGAGACCCAGTACTTC CARSLFPGQVRETQYF
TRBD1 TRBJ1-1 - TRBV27 TGTGCCAGCAGTCTTAGGAAGGGGGCGAACACTGAAGCTTTCTTT CASSLRKGANTEAFF
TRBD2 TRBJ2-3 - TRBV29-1 TGCAGCGTTGATCGAAGCGGGGGGTTTCGAGATACGCAGTATTTT CSVDRSGGFRDTQYF
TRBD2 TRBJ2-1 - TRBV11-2 TGTGCCAGCAGCTTAGATGTCCTAGCGGGGCCCGTCTACAATGAGCAGTTCTTC CASSLDVLAGPVYNEQFF
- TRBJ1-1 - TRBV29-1 TGCAGCGGTTTACGTTTGGAGTCTGAAGCTTTCTTT CSGLRLESEAFF
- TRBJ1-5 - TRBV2 TGTGCCAGCAGGGCCCCCGGGGGAGGCAATCAGCCCCAGCATTTT CASRAPGGGNQPQHF
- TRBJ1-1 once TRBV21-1 TGTGCCAGCAGCCCGGGACAGAGCCTACTGTTGAACACTGAAGCTTTCTTT CASSPGQSLLLNTEAFF
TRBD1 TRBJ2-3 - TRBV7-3 TGTGCCAGCAGCTTCGGGACAGTCGGTCGCGGAACACTATCCACAGATACGCAGTATTTT CASSFGTVGRGTLSTDTQYF
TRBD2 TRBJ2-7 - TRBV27 TGTGCCAGCAGTCTGACTAGCGGGAGGGACGAGCAGTACTTC CASSLTSGRDEQYF
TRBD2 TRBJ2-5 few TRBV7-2 TGTGCCAGCAGCTTAGCACTAGCGGAGCAGACCCAGTACTTC CASSLALAEQTQYF
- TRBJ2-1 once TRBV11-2 TGTGCCAGCAGCCCCCGGAGAGCGGCCAATGAGCAGTTCTTC CASSPRRAANEQFF
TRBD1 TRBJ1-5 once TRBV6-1 TGTGCCAGCAGTGAAACCCGGACAGGGGGTGGCAATCAGCCCCAGCATTTT CASSETRTGGGNQPQHF